This TCR beta chain was recorded in a study of blood T cell repertoires in COVID-19. About the research overall: Samples came from the United States, Italy and Spain, spanning acute and convalescent COVID-19. Sources were T cells, B-cell-depleted T cells, or PBMCs; the material itself was cDNA or gDNA.

The assay was immunoSEQ multiplex PCR, and TCRdb's table has in-frame clones only and misses some. The sample includes about 230,000 clones, around four fifths of them seen just once. Sequences were obtained from peripheral blood. This TCR was recovered from a woman between 70 and 85 years old with active or convalescent COVID-19.

CDR3 loop: CASSLARRTSTDTQYF. The CDR3 nucleotides are TGTGCCAGCAGCTTAGCGCGGCGGACTAGCACAGATACGCAGTATTTT. V is TRBV7-9 and J is TRBJ2-3; D is possibly TRBD2 (5 bases). This CDR3 has 16 amino acids. The V gene lost 0 bases and the J gene lost 0 bases, with 10 bases spanning the gap. Per germline, CDR1 SEHNR and CDR2 FQNEAQ (reference sequence). Complete variable domain (other parts from reference TRBV7-9 and TRBJ2-3): DTGVSQNPRHKITKRGQNVTFRCDPISEHNRLYWYRQTLGQGPEFLTYFQNEAQLEKSRLLSDRFSAERPKGSFSTLEIQRTEQGDSAMYLCASSLARRTSTDTQYFGPGTRLTVL.